The rows below give T cell receptor beta chains drawn from one sample of a study of blood T cell repertoires in COVID-19. Clones were sequenced by immunoSEQ multiplex PCR, and TCRdb holds only the in-frame ones, with some missing. Counted here are under 300,000 clones, 70% to 90% occurring once; the ten biggest clones make up approximately 2.1%. The sample taken for sequencing was peripheral blood. These receptors all stem from a man under 40 who had recovered from COVID-19. Each CDR3 is given with its conserved first and last residue. Each record gives: D gene, clone size, J gene, V gene, CDR3 protein, CDR3 DNA. The D gene is left open where the match is weak. Not all rows give a size; the values are once, few, many and, for expanded clones, a class.

>-|-|TRBJ1-2|TRBV18
CASSPRQVDGYTF
TGTGCCAGCTCACCACGGCAGGTAGACGGCTACACCTTC
>-|-|TRBJ2-2|TRBV2
CASSWGDTGELFF
TGTGCCAGCAGTTGGGGAGACACCGGGGAGCTGTTTTTT
>-|-|TRBJ2-2|TRBV4-1
CASSQPKPRNTGELFF
TGCGCCAGCAGCCAACCTAAGCCCCGGAACACCGGGGAGCTGTTTTTT
>TRBD1|-|TRBJ1-2|TRBV4-1
CASSQGRGTGRRDGYTF
TGCGCCAGCAGCCAAGGGAGAGGGACAGGGCGTCGGGATGGCTACACCTTC
>TRBD2|-|TRBJ2-1|TRBV11-3
CASSLGAGGIFDEQFF
TGTGCCAGCAGCTTAGGGGCGGGGGGGATCTTCGATGAGCAGTTCTTC
>TRBD1|-|TRBJ1-5|TRBV16
CASSQWTTGGGQPQHF
TGTGCCAGCAGCCAATGGACCACAGGGGGCGGTCAGCCCCAGCATTTT
>-|-|TRBJ1-2|TRBV18
CASSPPRGGLGGYTF
TGTGCCAGCTCACCACCGAGGGGGGGGCTCGGAGGCTACACCTTC
>-|-|TRBJ1-6|TRBV4-3
CASSQDSGSNSPLHF
TGCGCCAGCAGCCAAGATTCAGGGTCTAATTCACCCCTCCACTTT
>TRBD2|-|TRBJ2-2|TRBV4-3
CASSQSRDSGGLNTGELFF
TGCGCCAGCAGCCAGTCCCGAGATAGCGGGGGCCTTAACACCGGGGAGCTGTTTTTT
>-|-|TRBJ1-2|TRBV12-3/TRBV12-4
CASSLDKQDGYTF
TGTGCCAGCAGTCTCGACAAGCAGGATGGCTACACCTTC
>-|-|TRBJ2-2|TRBV7-2
CASSWAGYTGELFF
TGTGCCAGCAGCTGGGCGGGTTACACCGGGGAGCTGTTTTTT
>-|-|TRBJ2-3|TRBV7-8
CASSLGSNTDTQYF
TGTGCCAGCAGCTTAGGTTCAAACACAGATACGCAGTATTTT
>-|-|TRBJ1-5|TRBV19
CASSMTEYSNQPQHF
TGTGCCAGTAGCATGACAGAGTATAGCAATCAGCCCCAGCATTTT
>-|-|TRBJ2-5|TRBV6-5
CASSPTTGASGTQYF
TGTGCCAGCAGTCCTACAACAGGAGCTTCAGGGACCCAGTACTTC
>TRBD2|-|TRBJ2-1|TRBV9
CASSVGLAGGLANEQFF
TGTGCCAGCAGCGTAGGACTAGCGGGGGGGCTGGCCAATGAGCAGTTCTTC
>-|-|TRBJ2-7|TRBV6-5
CATRQSYEQYF
TGTGCCACTAGACAGTCCTACGAGCAGTACTTC
>TRBD2|once|TRBJ2-1|TRBV5-1
CASSLLAGGTHNEQFF
TGCGCCAGCAGCTTGCTAGCGGGGGGGACCCACAATGAGCAGTTCTTC
>TRBD1|many|TRBJ2-3|TRBV6-4
CASSEGTGGADTQYF
TGTGCCAGCAGTGAGGGGACAGGGGGTGCAGATACGCAGTATTTT
>-|-|TRBJ1-1|TRBV7-8
CASSLPGTTEAFF
TGTGCCAGCAGCTTACCAGGAACCACTGAAGCTTTCTTT